This T cell receptor beta chain originates from a study of radiation and T cells in renal cell carcinoma. Germline CDR1 is MNHEY and CDR2 is SVGAGI. V shed 6 bases and J shed 4 bases, with 16 bases lying between them. CDR3 length: 15 amino acids. About this clone itself: Its antigen is not known.

The assay was immunoSEQ multiplex PCR, and TCRdb's table has in-frame clones only and misses some. Counted here are 150,000 to 180,000 clones, about nine tenths occurring once; the ten biggest clones make up over 10%. Notes on the study in general: Pretreatment tumor biopsies were lacking, so baseline clonotypes are unknown. Top tumor clonotypes rose in blood 2 weeks post-radiation, then contracted.

Time point reported: blood 2 weeks post-SBRT. Noted treatment: 15 Gy SBRT to primary tumor, nephrectomy 4 weeks later. Serial blood draws occurred at baseline and 2 and 4 weeks post-SBRT. The patient's renal cell carcinoma had clear cell pathology. The clonotype originates from a woman between 50 and 59 years old with renal cell carcinoma. V and J are TRBV6-5 and TRBJ1-3; D unclear. The source material was blood, sampled from a patient whose treatment included radiotherapy and nephrectomy. The CDR3 DNA follows: TGTGCCAGCAGGCGTATGCAGGTGTCCGGAAACACCATATATTTT. Amino acid sequence: CASRRMQVSGNTIYF.